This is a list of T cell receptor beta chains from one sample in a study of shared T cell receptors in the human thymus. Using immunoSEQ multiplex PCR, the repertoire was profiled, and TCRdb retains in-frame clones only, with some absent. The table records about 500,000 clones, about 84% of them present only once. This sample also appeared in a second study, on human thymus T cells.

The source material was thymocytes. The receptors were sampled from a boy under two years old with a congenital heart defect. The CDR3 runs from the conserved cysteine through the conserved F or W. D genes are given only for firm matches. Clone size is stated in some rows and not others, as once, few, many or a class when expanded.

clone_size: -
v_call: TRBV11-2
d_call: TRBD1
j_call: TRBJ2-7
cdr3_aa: CASSLDQWGTGWYEQYF
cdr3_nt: TGTGCCAGCAGCTTAGATCAGTGGGGGACAGGGTGGTACGAGCAGTACTTC

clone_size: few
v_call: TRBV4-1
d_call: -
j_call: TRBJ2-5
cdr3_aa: CASSQTSKWGKETQYF
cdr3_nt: TGCGCCAGCAGCCAAACCTCGAAGTGGGGCAAAGAGACCCAGTACTTC

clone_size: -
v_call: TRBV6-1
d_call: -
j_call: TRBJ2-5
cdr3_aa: CASRGPGTQYF
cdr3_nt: TGTGCCAGCCGAGGCCCGGGGACCCAGTACTTC

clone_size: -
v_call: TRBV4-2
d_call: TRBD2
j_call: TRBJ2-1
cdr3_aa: CASSPGLAAGRDNEQFF
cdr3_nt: TGTGCCAGCAGCCCCGGACTAGCGGCCGGGCGGGACAATGAGCAGTTCTTC

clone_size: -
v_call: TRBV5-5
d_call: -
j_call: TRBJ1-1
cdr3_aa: CASSLGVNTEAFF
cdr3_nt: TGTGCCAGCAGCTTGGGAGTGAACACTGAAGCTTTCTTT

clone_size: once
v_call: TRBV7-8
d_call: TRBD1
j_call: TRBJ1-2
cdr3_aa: CASSNGDRKGYTF
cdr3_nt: TGTGCCAGCAGCAACGGGGACAGAAAAGGCTACACCTTC

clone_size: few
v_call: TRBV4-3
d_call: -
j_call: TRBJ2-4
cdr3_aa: CASSQVTRRAKNIQYF
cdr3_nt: TGCGCCAGCAGCCAGGTTACTAGAAGGGCCAAAAACATTCAGTACTTC

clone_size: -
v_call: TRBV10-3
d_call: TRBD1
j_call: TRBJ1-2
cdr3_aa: CAISKGQGGGYTF
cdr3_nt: TGTGCCATCAGTAAAGGACAGGGTGGTGGCTACACCTTC

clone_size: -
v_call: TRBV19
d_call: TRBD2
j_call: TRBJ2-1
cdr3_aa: CASSRPSTTSGPRSYNEQFF
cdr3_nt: TGTGCCAGTAGTAGGCCCTCTACCACTAGCGGGCCCCGCTCCTACAATGAGCAGTTCTTC

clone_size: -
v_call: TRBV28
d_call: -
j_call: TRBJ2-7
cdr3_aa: CASRARGWSYEQYF
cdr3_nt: TGTGCCAGCAGGGCGAGGGGGTGGTCCTACGAGCAGTACTTC

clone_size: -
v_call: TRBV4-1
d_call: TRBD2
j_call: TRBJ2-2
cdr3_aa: CASSLRTSGRAGTGELFF
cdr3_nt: TGCGCCAGCAGCCTTCGGACTAGCGGGAGGGCCGGTACCGGGGAGCTGTTTTTT

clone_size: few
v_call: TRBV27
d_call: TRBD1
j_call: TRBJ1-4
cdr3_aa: CASSSNRGRDEKLFF
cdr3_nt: TGTGCCAGCAGTTCCAACAGGGGAAGGGATGAAAAACTGTTTTTT

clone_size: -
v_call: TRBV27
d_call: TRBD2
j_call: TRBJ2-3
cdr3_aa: CASSCQSGRRTDTQYF
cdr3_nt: TGTGCCAGCAGTTGCCAGAGCGGGAGGCGCACAGATACGCAGTATTTT

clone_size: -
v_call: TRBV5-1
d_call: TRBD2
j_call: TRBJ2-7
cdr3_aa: CASSLVRASKRREGQSSYEQYF
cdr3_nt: TGCGCCAGCAGCTTGGTCCGGGCTTCTAAAAGGCGGGAGGGCCAAAGCTCCTACGAGCAGTACTTC

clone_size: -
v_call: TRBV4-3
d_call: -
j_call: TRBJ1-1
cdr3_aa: CASSHVTTGLRVNTEAFF
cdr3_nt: TGCGCCAGCAGCCACGTAACAACGGGACTCCGGGTGAACACTGAAGCTTTCTTT

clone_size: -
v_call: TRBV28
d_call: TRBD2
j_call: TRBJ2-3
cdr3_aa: CASSLKTSGRTDTQYF
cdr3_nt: TGTGCCAGCAGTTTGAAGACTAGCGGGAGGACAGATACGCAGTATTTT

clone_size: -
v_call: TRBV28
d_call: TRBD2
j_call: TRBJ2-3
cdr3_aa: CASTQSLPAGDTDTQYF
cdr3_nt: TGTGCCAGCACGCAGAGCCTCCCCGCGGGAGACACAGATACGCAGTATTTT

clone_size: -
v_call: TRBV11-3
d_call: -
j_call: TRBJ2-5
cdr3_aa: CASSFLAPEETQYF
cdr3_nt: TGTGCCAGCAGCTTCCTAGCGCCCGAAGAGACCCAGTACTTC

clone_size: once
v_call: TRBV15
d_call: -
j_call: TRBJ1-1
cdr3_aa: CATSGGVGGTEAFF
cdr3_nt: TGTGCCACCAGCGGAGGGGTAGGGGGCACTGAAGCTTTCTTT

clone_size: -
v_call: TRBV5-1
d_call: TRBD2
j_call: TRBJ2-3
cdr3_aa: CASSPRSQREGPLNTQYF
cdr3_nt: TGCGCCAGCAGCCCCAGAAGCCAGCGGGAGGGCCCGTTAAATACGCAGTATTTT

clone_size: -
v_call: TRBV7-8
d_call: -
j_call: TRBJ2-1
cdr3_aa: CASSLDVLAQAYNEQFF
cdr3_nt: TGTGCCAGCAGCTTAGATGTCCTAGCCCAAGCCTACAATGAGCAGTTCTTC

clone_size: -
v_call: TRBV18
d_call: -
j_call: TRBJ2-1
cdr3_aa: CASSPPRATYNEQFF
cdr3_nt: TGTGCCAGCTCACCACCGAGGGCTACCTACAATGAGCAGTTCTTC